This T cell receptor beta chain came from a study of blood T cell repertoires in COVID-19 (dated by TCRdb to between 2020 and 2021). With regard to the full study: Collaborator samples came from the United States, Italy and Spain and covered acute and convalescent phases of COVID-19. The material from the prospective study consisted of cDNA or gDNA derived from T cells, B-cell-depleted T cells, or PBMCs. The dataset comprised deeply sampled blood TCRbeta repertoires from subjects exposed to, actively infected with, or recovered from COVID-19. The repertoires were released in a freely available public database intended as a resource for research on the immune response to SARS-CoV-2. The samples were drawn from the first 160 participants of the ongoing ImmuneRACE study and from 950 to 1,500 subjects provided by 6 global collaborators. Nearly every sample came with metadata listing a de-identified subject ID, COVID-19 status, age in years and sex. HLA class I and class II types, where available, came from metadata supplied by the sample provider rather than from assay-based typing. Summary of the overall study and its limitations: The quantity of clinical and demographic metadata differed by source and by participant and was supplied without curation.

The collaborating institutions used their own protocols to collect whole blood in K2EDTA tubes. For TCRbeta analysis, collaborators shipped samples in one of three forms: frozen whole blood, isolated PBMCs, or DNA extracted from either of those sample types. The immunoSEQ Assay, a bias-controlled multiplex PCR, was used to amplify TCRbeta CDR3 regions from genomic DNA. As for how the authors treated the data: The number of nucleated cells in each sample was estimated from the amplification of reference gene primers within the assay. Sequence reads were collapsed and filtered to measure the absolute abundance of every unique TCRbeta CDR3 rearrangement. For each sample, productive Simpson clonality was calculated by taking the square root of Simpson's diversity index across productive rearrangements. Here the immuneACCESS table is served through TCRdb, limited to in-frame sequences with V and J called. Missing clones are a known gap in these copies; in checked studies unresolved V genes cover under half, and the rest lacks a known reason. V, J and clone size reflect that table, while D and trimming were determined from the DNA. Recorded for this sample are 250,000 or so clones; 88% of them occurred a single time. The ten largest clones capture roughly 0.8% of the sample.

Worth noting for this clone: The antigen it binds to is not known. No per-base quality is available; no much larger clone lies one base away.

Trimming takes 4 bases from V and 3 bases from J, and the germline ends sit 12 bases apart. CDR1 and CDR2 were assigned from the germline V gene as KGHDR and SFDVKD. The CDR3 contains 15 residues, cysteine and phenylalanine counted. Only the CDR3 DNA is retained, 45 bases long and in frame from the first base. This clonotype originated in a woman aged 25 to 39 with acute or convalescent COVID-19. The chain was built from TRBV24-1 and TRBJ1-3; TRBD1 is a possible D gene, resting on 5 matching bases. Sequencing was performed on peripheral blood. The nucleotide sequence reads as follows: TGTGCCACCAGTGACCCGGGACTGTTTGGAAACACCATATATTTT. It translates to CATSDPGLFGNTIYF.